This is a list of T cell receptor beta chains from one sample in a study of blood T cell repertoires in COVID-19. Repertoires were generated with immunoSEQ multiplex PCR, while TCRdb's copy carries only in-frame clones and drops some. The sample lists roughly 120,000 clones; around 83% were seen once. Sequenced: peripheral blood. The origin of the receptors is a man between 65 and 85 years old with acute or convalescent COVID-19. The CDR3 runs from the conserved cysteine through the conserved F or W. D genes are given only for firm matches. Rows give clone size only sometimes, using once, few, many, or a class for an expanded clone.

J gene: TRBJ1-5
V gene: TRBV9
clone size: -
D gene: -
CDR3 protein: CASSVDGQSNQPQHF
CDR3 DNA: TGTGCCAGCAGCGTGGATGGACAGTCCAATCAGCCCCAGCATTTT

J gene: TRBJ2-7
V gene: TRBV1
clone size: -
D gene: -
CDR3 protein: CTSSQVTNSGGAYEQYF
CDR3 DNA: TGCACCAGCAGCCAAGTTACGAATAGCGGGGGGGCCTACGAGCAGTACTTC

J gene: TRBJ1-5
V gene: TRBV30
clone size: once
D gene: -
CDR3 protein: CAWSVSGLGNQPQHF
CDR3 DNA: TGTGCCTGGAGTGTAAGCGGGCTCGGCAATCAGCCCCAGCATTTT

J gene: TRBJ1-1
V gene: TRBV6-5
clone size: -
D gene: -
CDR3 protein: CASSHHGQSNTEAFF
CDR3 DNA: TGTGCCAGCAGCCACCATGGACAGTCGAACACTGAAGCTTTCTTT

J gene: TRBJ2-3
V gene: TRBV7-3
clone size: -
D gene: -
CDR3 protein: CASSPGPGTDTQYF
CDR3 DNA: TGTGCCAGCAGCCCTGGTCCCGGGACAGATACGCAGTATTTT

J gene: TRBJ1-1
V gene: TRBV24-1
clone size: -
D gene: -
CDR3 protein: CATRGGMNTEAFF
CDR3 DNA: TGTGCCACCAGGGGGGGGATGAACACTGAAGCTTTCTTT

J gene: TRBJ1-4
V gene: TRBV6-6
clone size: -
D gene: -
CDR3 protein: CASNLAFPNEKLFF
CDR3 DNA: TGTGCCAGCAACCTGGCCTTCCCTAATGAAAAACTGTTTTTT

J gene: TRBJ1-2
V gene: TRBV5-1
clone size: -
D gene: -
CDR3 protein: CASRADNYGYTF
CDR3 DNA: TGCGCCAGCAGGGCGGATAACTATGGCTACACCTTC

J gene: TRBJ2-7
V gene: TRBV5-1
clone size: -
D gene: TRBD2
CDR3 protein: CASSENTGLAAYEQYF
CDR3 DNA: TGCGCCAGCTCAGAAAATACGGGGCTAGCGGCCTACGAGCAGTACTTC

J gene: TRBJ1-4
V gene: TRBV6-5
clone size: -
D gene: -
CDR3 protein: CASSYDRSTNEKLFF
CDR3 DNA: TGTGCCAGCAGTTACGACAGATCAACTAATGAAAAACTGTTTTTT

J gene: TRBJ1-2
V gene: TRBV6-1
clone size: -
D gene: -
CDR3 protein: CASSENVVLREAGYTF
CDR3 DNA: TGTGCCAGCAGTGAAAACGTGGTGCTTAGGGAGGCTGGCTACACCTTC

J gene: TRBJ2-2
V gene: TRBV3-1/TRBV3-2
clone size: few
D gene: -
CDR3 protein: CASSQEASMNPTGELFF
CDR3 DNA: TGTGCCAGCAGCCAAGAAGCAAGTATGAATCCCACCGGGGAGCTGTTTTTT

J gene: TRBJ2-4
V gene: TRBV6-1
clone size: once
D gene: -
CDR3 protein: CASSENGRTTKAKNIQYF
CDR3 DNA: TGTGCCAGCAGTGAAAATGGGAGGACTACAAAAGCCAAAAACATTCAGTACTTC

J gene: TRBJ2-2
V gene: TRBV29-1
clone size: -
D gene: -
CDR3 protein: CSVAPRGNTGELFF
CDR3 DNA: TGCAGCGTTGCCCCCAGGGGGAACACCGGGGAGCTGTTTTTT

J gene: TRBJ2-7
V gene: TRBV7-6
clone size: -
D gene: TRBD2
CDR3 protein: CASSSGSGTKAYEQYF
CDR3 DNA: TGTGCCAGCAGCTCAGGATCCGGGACTAAAGCCTACGAGCAGTACTTC

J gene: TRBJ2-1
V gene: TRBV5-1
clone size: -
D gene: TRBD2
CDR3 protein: CASSLASGSGYEQFF
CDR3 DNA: TGCGCCAGCAGCTTGGCGAGCGGGAGCGGGTATGAGCAGTTCTTC

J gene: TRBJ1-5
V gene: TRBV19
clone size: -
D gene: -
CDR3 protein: CASTGVAGTSNQPQHF
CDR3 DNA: TGTGCCAGTACGGGGGTTGCGGGGACGAGCAATCAGCCCCAGCATTTT